This T cell receptor (beta chain) comes out of a study of T cell changes during pregnancy in multiple sclerosis. Here immunoSEQ multiplex PCR was the method, and the copy in TCRdb shows in-frame clones only, minus some. The repertoire consists of about 68,000 clones, with about 90% occurring once and the leading ten covering roughly 0.8%. The TCR originated in a female donor with multiple sclerosis, enrolled in a pregnancy study. The starting material was peripheral blood, obtained in the second trimester of pregnancy.

CDR3 DNA: TGTGCCAGCAGCCTAAGCGGGGGTAACACTGAAGCTTTCTTT. This translates into CASSLSGGNTEAFF. This chain joins TRBV7-3 and TRBJ1-1, with D tentatively TRBD1 (5 bases). CDR1 SGHTA and CDR2 FQGTGA come from the germline V gene. Trimming removed 5 bases at V and 2 bases at J, with 12 bases between. The CDR3 consists of 14 residues. The full variable domain, completed using reference TRBV7-3 and TRBJ1-1, is GAGVSQTPSNKVTEKGKYVELRCDPISGHTALYWYRQSLGQGPEFLIYFQGTGAADDSGLPNDRFFAVRPEGSVSTLKIQRTERGDSAVYLCASSLSGGNTEAFFGQGTRLTVV.